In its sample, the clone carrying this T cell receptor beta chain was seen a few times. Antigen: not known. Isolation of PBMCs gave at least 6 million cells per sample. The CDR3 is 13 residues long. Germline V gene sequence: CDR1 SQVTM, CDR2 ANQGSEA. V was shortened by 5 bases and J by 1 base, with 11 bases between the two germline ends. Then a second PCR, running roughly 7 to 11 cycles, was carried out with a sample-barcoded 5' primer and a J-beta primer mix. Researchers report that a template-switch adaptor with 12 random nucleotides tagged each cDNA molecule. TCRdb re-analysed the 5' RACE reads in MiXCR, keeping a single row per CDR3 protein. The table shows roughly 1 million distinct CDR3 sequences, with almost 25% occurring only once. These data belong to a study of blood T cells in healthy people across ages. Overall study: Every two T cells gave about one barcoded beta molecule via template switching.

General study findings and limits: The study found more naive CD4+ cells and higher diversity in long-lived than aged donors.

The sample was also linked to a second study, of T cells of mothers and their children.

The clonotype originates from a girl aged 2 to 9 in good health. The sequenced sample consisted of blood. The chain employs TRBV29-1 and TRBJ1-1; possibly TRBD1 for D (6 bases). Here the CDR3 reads CSVNQGQNTEAFF. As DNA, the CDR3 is TGCAGCGTTAATCAGGGGCAGAACACTGAAGCTTTCTTT. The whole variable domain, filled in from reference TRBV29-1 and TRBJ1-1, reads SAVISQKPSRDICQRGTSLTIQCQVDSQVTMMFWYRQQPGQSLTLIATANQGSEATYESGFVIDKFPISRPNLTFSTLTVSNMSPEDSSIYLCSVNQGQNTEAFFGQGTRLTVV.